These T cell receptor beta chains were read from a single sample in a study of shared clonotypes between healthy human individuals. The assay was immunoSEQ multiplex PCR, and TCRdb's table has in-frame clones only and misses some. The table lists 1.5 million to 1.9 million clones, about 98% of them singletons. Sequencing was done on a sample of naive CD4+ T cells sorted from blood. The receptors shown here come from a man aged 25-45 years in good health. Each CDR3 is given with its conserved first and last residue. D genes are given only for firm matches. Size values are once, few and many counts, or a class for expanded clones, and some rows have none.

abundance: NA; j_gene: TRBJ1-4; v_gene: TRBV5-1; d_gene: TRBD1; CDR3aa: CASSVRDSPNEKLFF; CDR3nt: TGCGCCAGCAGCGTCCGGGACAGTCCTAATGAAAAACTGTTTTTT
abundance: NA; j_gene: TRBJ1-1; v_gene: TRBV28; d_gene: TRBD1; CDR3aa: CASSSPGQAEAFF; CDR3nt: TGTGCCAGCAGTTCCCCGGGACAGGCTGAAGCTTTCTTT
abundance: NA; j_gene: TRBJ2-1; v_gene: TRBV7-7; d_gene: NA; CDR3aa: CASSPSGTYNEQFF; CDR3nt: TGTGCCAGCAGCCCGAGCGGTACCTACAATGAGCAGTTCTTC
abundance: NA; j_gene: TRBJ1-1; v_gene: TRBV2; d_gene: TRBD1; CDR3aa: CASSEGGTGGFRNTEAFF; CDR3nt: TGTGCCAGCAGTGAAGGGGGTACAGGGGGTTTTCGGAACACTGAAGCTTTCTTT
abundance: NA; j_gene: TRBJ1-5; v_gene: TRBV10-3; d_gene: NA; CDR3aa: CAISARINQPQHF; CDR3nt: TGTGCCATCAGTGCCAGGATCAATCAGCCCCAGCATTTT
abundance: once; j_gene: TRBJ1-1; v_gene: TRBV25-1; d_gene: NA; CDR3aa: CASTRGMNTEAFF; CDR3nt: TGTGCTTCGACCCGGGGAATGAACACTGAAGCTTTCTTT
abundance: NA; j_gene: TRBJ1-1; v_gene: TRBV5-4; d_gene: NA; CDR3aa: CASSLGKNTEAFF; CDR3nt: TGTGCCAGCAGCTTAGGCAAGAACACTGAAGCTTTCTTT
abundance: NA; j_gene: TRBJ2-7; v_gene: TRBV11-1; d_gene: NA; CDR3aa: CASSPRQDQYEQYF; CDR3nt: TGTGCCAGCAGCCCCCGACAGGATCAGTACGAGCAGTACTTC
abundance: NA; j_gene: TRBJ2-1; v_gene: TRBV9; d_gene: TRBD2; CDR3aa: CASSVGGAGGINEQFF; CDR3nt: TGTGCCAGCAGCGTAGGAGGAGCGGGAGGTATAAATGAGCAGTTCTTC
abundance: NA; j_gene: TRBJ1-4; v_gene: TRBV7-9; d_gene: TRBD1; CDR3aa: CASSQQGLSEKLFF; CDR3nt: TGTGCCAGCAGCCAACAGGGGTTGAGTGAAAAACTGTTTTTT
abundance: NA; j_gene: TRBJ2-1; v_gene: TRBV10-3; d_gene: TRBD2; CDR3aa: CAISESRLAGEGAYNEQFF; CDR3nt: TGTGCCATCAGTGAGTCGAGACTAGCGGGAGAGGGGGCCTACAATGAGCAGTTCTTC
abundance: NA; j_gene: TRBJ1-4; v_gene: TRBV19; d_gene: TRBD1; CDR3aa: CASAPGQVSTNEKLFF; CDR3nt: TGTGCCAGTGCCCCGGGACAGGTTTCAACTAATGAAAAACTGTTTTTT
abundance: NA; j_gene: TRBJ1-1; v_gene: TRBV20-1; d_gene: NA; CDR3aa: CSARGSGEAFF; CDR3nt: TGCAGTGCTAGAGGGAGTGGTGAAGCTTTCTTT
abundance: NA; j_gene: TRBJ2-5; v_gene: TRBV18; d_gene: NA; CDR3aa: CASSPDQTQYF; CDR3nt: TGTGCCAGCTCACCGGATCAGACCCAGTACTTC
abundance: NA; j_gene: TRBJ2-5; v_gene: TRBV5-6; d_gene: TRBD1; CDR3aa: CASSLLGQGVNQETQYF; CDR3nt: TGTGCCAGCAGCTTGCTCGGACAGGGTGTGAACCAAGAGACCCAGTACTTC
abundance: once; j_gene: TRBJ1-2; v_gene: TRBV11-2; d_gene: TRBD1; CDR3aa: CASRTQGRGPTGGYGYTF; CDR3nt: TGTGCCAGCAGGACCCAAGGTCGAGGTCCCACAGGGGGCTATGGCTACACCTTC
abundance: NA; j_gene: TRBJ2-1; v_gene: TRBV5-1; d_gene: NA; CDR3aa: CASEDSYNEQFF; CDR3nt: TGCGCCAGTGAGGACTCCTACAATGAGCAGTTCTTC
abundance: NA; j_gene: TRBJ2-5; v_gene: TRBV7-8; d_gene: TRBD2; CDR3aa: CASSLQGLTQETQYF; CDR3nt: TGTGCCAGCAGCCTCCAGGGACTAACTCAAGAGACCCAGTACTTC
abundance: NA; j_gene: TRBJ2-7; v_gene: TRBV7-6; d_gene: TRBD2; CDR3aa: CASSKIPGLAGSPPYEQYF; CDR3nt: TGTGCCAGCAGTAAAATTCCGGGACTAGCGGGATCCCCGCCCTACGAGCAGTACTTC
abundance: NA; j_gene: TRBJ1-4; v_gene: TRBV13; d_gene: NA; CDR3aa: CASSSSGEANEKLFF; CDR3nt: TGTGCCAGCAGCTCATCAGGAGAAGCAAATGAAAAACTGTTTTTT
abundance: NA; j_gene: TRBJ2-1; v_gene: TRBV12-5; d_gene: TRBD1; CDR3aa: CASGSGQGSYNEQFF; CDR3nt: TGTGCTAGTGGTTCCGGACAGGGGTCCTACAATGAGCAGTTCTTC
abundance: NA; j_gene: TRBJ2-7; v_gene: TRBV25-1; d_gene: NA; CDR3aa: CASSDREYSYEQYF; CDR3nt: TGTGCCAGCAGTGACCGCGAATACTCCTACGAGCAGTACTTC
abundance: NA; j_gene: TRBJ2-3; v_gene: TRBV19; d_gene: NA; CDR3aa: CASRSSTDTQYF; CDR3nt: TGTGCCAGTAGGAGTAGCACAGATACGCAGTATTTT
abundance: once; j_gene: TRBJ1-3; v_gene: TRBV9; d_gene: NA; CDR3aa: CASSAFEGGPGNTIYF; CDR3nt: TGTGCCAGCAGCGCCTTTGAAGGGGGACCTGGAAACACCATATATTTT
abundance: once; j_gene: TRBJ2-2; v_gene: TRBV14; d_gene: TRBD2; CDR3aa: CASSQDAGLAGVTGELFF; CDR3nt: TGTGCCAGCAGCCAAGATGCGGGGCTAGCGGGAGTCACCGGGGAGCTGTTTTTT
abundance: NA; j_gene: TRBJ1-3; v_gene: TRBV5-1; d_gene: TRBD1; CDR3aa: CASRATGPGNTIYF; CDR3nt: TGCGCCAGCAGGGCGACAGGGCCCGGAAACACCATATATTTT
abundance: NA; j_gene: TRBJ2-3; v_gene: TRBV18; d_gene: NA; CDR3aa: CASSPLGGALEDTQYF; CDR3nt: TGTGCCAGCTCACCATTAGGGGGAGCGTTGGAGGATACGCAGTATTTT
abundance: NA; j_gene: TRBJ1-5; v_gene: TRBV27; d_gene: NA; CDR3aa: CASSLRSGREGNQPQHF; CDR3nt: TGTGCCAGCAGTTTAAGGTCCGGCAGGGAAGGCAATCAGCCCCAGCATTTT
abundance: NA; j_gene: TRBJ2-7; v_gene: TRBV28; d_gene: TRBD2; CDR3aa: CASSLSAGGPGEQYF; CDR3nt: TGTGCCAGCAGTTTATCGGCGGGAGGGCCGGGCGAGCAGTACTTC